The entry below gives a single TCR beta chain sequence along with its context. No antigen is known for it. Time point specified: baseline pretreatment blood. Treatment noted: 15 Gy SBRT to primary tumor, nephrectomy 4 weeks later. Serial blood draws occurred at baseline and 2 and 4 weeks post-SBRT. The CDR3 covers 15 residues. The germline V and J ends were trimmed by 2 bases and 1 base, with 12 bases remaining between them. The germline V gene has CDR1 SGHNT and CDR2 YYREEE (reference sequence). Repertoires were generated with immunoSEQ multiplex PCR, while TCRdb's copy carries only in-frame clones and drops some. Of 110,000 to 150,000 clones listed, around 78% were seen once; the top ten hold approximately 22%. This sample is part of a study of radiation and T cells in renal cell carcinoma. Study in general: Nephrectomy followed 15 Gy stereotactic body radiation by 4 weeks. Study-wide results and caveats: In blood, top tumor clones expanded by 2 weeks, shrinking by 4. Baseline intratumoral clonotype presence is unknown without pretreatment biopsies.

V usage is TRBV5-4 and J usage is TRBJ2-5; tentative D call: TRBD2 (6 bases). The input for sequencing was blood, taken from a patient whose treatment included radiotherapy and nephrectomy. This clonotype was obtained from a woman between 45 and 65 years old with renal cell carcinoma. The CDR3 DNA reads TGTGCCAGCAGCTTCCGGGGGAGAGCCCAAGAGACCCAGTACTTC. It yields the protein CASSFRGRAQETQYF.